This T cell receptor (beta chain) derives from a study of T-cell memory formation after mild COVID-19. At the level of the study: TCR clusters were mostly donor specific.

Trimming removed 3 bases from V and 4 bases from J, with 6 bases in between. Germline CDR1 SQVTM, CDR2 ANQGSEA. The CDR3 has 11 residues. Regarding this clonotype: The antigen is undetermined.

Overall study results and limits: Cross-reactive memory appears to have joined, as suggested by some responding clones showing up in pre-infection memory.

One entry per CDR3 protein results from TCRdb running MiXCR on the 5' RACE reads. The sample lists over 300,000 distinct CDR3 sequences; roughly 19% were seen once. The sample taken for sequencing was PBMCs or a T cell subset sorted from them (not recorded which). This chain connects TRBV29-1 to TRBJ1-2, with D perhaps TRBD1 (5 bases). The sequence was collected from a man aged 18 to 29 who had mild COVID-19 (a few samples of this study predate the infection). Cell type and time point are not known. The chain's CDR3 is CSVERGYGYTF. Written as DNA, the CDR3 is TGCAGCGTTGAGAGGGGCTATGGCTACACCTTC.